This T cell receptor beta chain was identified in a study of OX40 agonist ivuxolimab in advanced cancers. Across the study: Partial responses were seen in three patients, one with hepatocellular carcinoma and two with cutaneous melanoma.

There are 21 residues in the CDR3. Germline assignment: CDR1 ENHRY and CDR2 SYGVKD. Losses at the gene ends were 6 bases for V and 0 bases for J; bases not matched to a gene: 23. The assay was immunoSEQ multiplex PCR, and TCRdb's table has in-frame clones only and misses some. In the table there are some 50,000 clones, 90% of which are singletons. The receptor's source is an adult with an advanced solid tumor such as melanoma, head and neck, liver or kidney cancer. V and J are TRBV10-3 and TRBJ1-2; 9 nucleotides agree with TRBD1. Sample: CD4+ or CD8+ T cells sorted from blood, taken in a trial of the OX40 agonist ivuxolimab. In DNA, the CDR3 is TGTGCCATCAGCGACCGCGGGACAGGGAGAGAGAGGAGAGAATCTAACTATGGCTACACCTTC. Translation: CAISDRGTGRERRESNYGYTF.